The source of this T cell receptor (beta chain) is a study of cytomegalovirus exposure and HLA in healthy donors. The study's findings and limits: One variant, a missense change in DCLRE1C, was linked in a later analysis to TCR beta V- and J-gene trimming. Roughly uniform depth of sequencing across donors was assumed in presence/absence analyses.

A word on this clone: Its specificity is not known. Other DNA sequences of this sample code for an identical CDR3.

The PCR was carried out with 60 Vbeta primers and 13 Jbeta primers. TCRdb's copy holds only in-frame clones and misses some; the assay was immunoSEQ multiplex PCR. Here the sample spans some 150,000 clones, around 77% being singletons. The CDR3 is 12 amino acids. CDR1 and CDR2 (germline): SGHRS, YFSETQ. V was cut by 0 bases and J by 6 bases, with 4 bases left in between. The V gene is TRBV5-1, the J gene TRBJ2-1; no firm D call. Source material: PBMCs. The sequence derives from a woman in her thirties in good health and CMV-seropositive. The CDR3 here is CASSLGGNEQFF. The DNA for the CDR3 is TGCGCCAGCAGCTTGGGCGGCAATGAGCAGTTCTTC. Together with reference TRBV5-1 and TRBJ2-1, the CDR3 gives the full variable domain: KAGVTQTPRYLIKTRGQQVTLSCSPISGHRSVSWYQQTPGQGLQFLFEYFSETQRNKGNFPGRFSGRQFSNSRSEMNVSTLELGDSALYLCASSLGGNEQFFGPGTRLTVL.